The sequence of this T cell receptor (beta chain) was determined in a study of blood T cell repertoires in COVID-19. Study overall: Sites across the United States, Italy and Spain contributed samples from acute and convalescent COVID-19. T cells, B-cell-depleted T cells, or PBMCs provided the cDNA or gDNA that served as material.

Per the original methods: Scientists estimated how many nucleated cells there were by amplifying reference gene primers. Only in-frame clones appear in the TCRdb table, and some are missing; sequencing was by immunoSEQ multiplex PCR. V, J and clone size are those of that table, while D and trimming were read from the DNA. The sample has tens of thousands of clones, roughly 89% seen once. Trimming pared 2 bases from V and 7 bases from J, leaving 11 bases between. This CDR3 spans 13 amino acids. Germline V lookup: CDR1 MNHEY, CDR2 SVGAGI. The receptor's source is a woman aged 45-65 years with acute or convalescent COVID-19. The sample was peripheral blood. The chain couples TRBV6-5 to TRBJ1-1; D is perhaps TRBD1 (6 bases). CDR3: CASSYGRGNEAFF. CDR3 nucleotides: TGTGCCAGCAGTTACGGCAGGGGTAATGAAGCTTTCTTT.